The clone carrying this T cell receptor (beta chain) was found many times. The sample comes from a study of read filtering for tumor transcriptome and immune sequencing. The library was built from about 400 ng RNA with molecular barcoded adaptors for alpha/delta and beta/gamma chains. From the reads, TCRdb called clonotypes with MiXCR, one entry per CDR3 protein. Seen here are around 65,000 distinct CDR3 sequences, around 19% observed once, and the top ten hold 9.5% to 13%. The V and J ends lost 2 bases and 5 bases respectively, with 11 bases between them. This CDR3 has 14 amino acids. Germline V lookup: CDR1 MNHNY, CDR2 SVGAGI (reference sequence).

The chain carries TRBV6-6 and TRBJ2-3; D gene ambiguous. The origin of this receptor is a donor aged 40 or older with multiple myeloma. The specimen sequenced was a population of CD138-negative cells sorted from bone marrow. DNA of the CDR3: TGTGCCAGCAGTTACCCCGAGCTAAAAGATACGCAGTATTTT. Its protein product is CASSYPELKDTQYF.